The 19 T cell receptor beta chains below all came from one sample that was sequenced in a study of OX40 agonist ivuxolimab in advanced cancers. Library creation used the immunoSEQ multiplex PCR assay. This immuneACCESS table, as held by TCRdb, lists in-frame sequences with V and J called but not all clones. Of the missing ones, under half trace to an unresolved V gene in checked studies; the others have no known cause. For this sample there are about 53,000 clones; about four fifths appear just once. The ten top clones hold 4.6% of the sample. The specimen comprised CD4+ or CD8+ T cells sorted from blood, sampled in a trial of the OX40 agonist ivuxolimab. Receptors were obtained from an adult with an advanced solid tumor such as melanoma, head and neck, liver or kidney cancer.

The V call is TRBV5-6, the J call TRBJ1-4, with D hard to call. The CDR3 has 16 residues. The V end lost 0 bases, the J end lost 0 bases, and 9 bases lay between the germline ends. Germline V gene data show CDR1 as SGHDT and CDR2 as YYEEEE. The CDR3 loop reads CASSLVAETTNEKLFF. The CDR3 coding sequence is TGTGCCAGCAGCTTGGTGGCCGAGACAACTAATGAAAAACTGTTTTTT.

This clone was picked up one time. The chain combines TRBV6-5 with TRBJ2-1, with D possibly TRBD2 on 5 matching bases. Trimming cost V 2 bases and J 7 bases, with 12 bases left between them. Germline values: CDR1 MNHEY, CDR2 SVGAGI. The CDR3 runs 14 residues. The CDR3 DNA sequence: TGTGCCAGCAGTTACGACTTGGTAGCGAATGAGCAGTTCTTC. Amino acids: CASSYDLVANEQFF.

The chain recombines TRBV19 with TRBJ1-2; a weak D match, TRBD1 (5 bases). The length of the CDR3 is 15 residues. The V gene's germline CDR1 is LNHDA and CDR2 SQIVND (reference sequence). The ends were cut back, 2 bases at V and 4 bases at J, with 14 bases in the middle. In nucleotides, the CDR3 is TGTGCCAGTAGTATACTAGACCAGAGGGGCTATGGCTACACCTTC. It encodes CASSILDQRGYGYTF.

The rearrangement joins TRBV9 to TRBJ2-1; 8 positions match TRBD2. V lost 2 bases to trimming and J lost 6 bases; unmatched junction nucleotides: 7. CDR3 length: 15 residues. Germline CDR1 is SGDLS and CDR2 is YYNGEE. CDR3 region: CASSVGLVSGNEQFF. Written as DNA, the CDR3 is TGTGCCAGCAGCGTGGGACTAGTCTCTGGCAATGAGCAGTTCTTC.

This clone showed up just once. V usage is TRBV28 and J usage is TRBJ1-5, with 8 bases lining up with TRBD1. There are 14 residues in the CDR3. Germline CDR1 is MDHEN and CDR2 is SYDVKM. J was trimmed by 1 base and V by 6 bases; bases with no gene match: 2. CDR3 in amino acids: CASSRQGSNQPQHF. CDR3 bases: TGTGCCAGCAGCCGACAGGGGAGCAATCAGCCCCAGCATTTT. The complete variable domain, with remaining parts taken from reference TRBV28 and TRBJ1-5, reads DVKVTQSSRYLVKRTGEKVFLECVQDMDHENMFWYRQDPGLGLRLIYFSYDVKMKEKGDIPEGYSVSREKKERFSLILESASTNQTSMYLCASSRQGSNQPQHFGDGTRLSIL.

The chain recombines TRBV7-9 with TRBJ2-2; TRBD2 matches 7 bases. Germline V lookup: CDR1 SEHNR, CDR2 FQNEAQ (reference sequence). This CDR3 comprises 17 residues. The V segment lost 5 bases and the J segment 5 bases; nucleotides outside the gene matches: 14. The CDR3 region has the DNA TGTGCCAGCAGCCCCGGGTCGTTTGCGGGGGAGACCGGGGAGCTGTTTTTT. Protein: CASSPGSFAGETGELFF.

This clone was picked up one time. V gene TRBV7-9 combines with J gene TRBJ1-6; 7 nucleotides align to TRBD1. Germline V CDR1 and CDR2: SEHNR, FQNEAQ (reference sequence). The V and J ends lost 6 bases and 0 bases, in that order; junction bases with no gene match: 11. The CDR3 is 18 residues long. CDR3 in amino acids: CASSLHRGQTSYNSPLHF. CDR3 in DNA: TGTGCCAGCAGTCTACACAGGGGTCAGACCTCCTATAATTCACCCCTCCACTTT.

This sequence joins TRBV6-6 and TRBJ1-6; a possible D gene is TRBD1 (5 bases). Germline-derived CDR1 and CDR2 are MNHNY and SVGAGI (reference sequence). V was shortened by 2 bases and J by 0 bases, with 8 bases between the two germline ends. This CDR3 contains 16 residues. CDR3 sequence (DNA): TGTGCCAGCAGTTACCCAGGGAGCTCCTATAATTCACCCCTCCACTTT. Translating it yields CASSYPGSSYNSPLHF.

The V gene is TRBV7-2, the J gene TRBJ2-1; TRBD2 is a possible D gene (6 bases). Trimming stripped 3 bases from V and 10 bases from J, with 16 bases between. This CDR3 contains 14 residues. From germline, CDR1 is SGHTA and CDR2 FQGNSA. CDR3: CASSLGLVTDEQFF. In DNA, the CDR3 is TGTGCCAGCAGCTTGGGACTCGTTACTGACGAGCAGTTCTTC.

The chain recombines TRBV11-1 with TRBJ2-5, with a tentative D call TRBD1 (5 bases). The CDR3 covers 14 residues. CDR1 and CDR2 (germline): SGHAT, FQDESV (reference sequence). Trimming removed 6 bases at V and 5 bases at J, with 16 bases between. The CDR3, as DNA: TGTGCCAGCAGATTGGACAAGCCCCGGGAGACCCAGTACTTC. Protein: CASRLDKPRETQYF.

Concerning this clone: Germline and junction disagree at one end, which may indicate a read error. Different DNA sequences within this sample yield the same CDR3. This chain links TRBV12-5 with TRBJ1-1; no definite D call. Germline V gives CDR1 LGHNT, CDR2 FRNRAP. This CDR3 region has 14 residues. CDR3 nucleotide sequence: TGTGCTAGTGGAGTCCCCGGGATGAATACTGAAGCTTTCTTT. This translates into CASGVPGMNTEAFF.

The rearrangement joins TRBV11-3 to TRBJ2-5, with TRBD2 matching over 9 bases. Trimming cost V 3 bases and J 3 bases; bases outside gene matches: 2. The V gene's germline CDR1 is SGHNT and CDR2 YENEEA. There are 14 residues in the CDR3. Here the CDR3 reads CASSLGLAEETQYF. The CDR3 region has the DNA TGTGCCAGCAGCTTGGGACTAGCCGAAGAGACCCAGTACTTC.

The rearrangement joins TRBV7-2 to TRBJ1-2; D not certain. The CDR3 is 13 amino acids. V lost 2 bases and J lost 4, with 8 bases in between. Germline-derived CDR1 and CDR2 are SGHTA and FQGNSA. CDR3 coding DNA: TGTGCCAGCAGCTTAATCGGGAGCTATGGCTACACCTTC. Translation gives CASSLIGSYGYTF. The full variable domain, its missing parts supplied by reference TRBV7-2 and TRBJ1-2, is GAGVSQSPSNKVTEKGKDVELRCDPISGHTALYWYRQSLGQGLEFLIYFQGNSAPDKSGLPSDRFSAERTGGSVSTLTIQRTQQEDSAVYLCASSLIGSYGYTFGSGTRLTVV.

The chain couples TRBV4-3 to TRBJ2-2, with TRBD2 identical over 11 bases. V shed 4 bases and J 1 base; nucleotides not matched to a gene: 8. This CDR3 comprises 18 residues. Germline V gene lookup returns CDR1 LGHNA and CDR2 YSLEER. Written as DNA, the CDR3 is TGCGCCAGCAGCCTCGGTCTACTAGCGGGAGAGAACACCGGGGAGCTGTTTTTT. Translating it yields CASSLGLLAGENTGELFF.

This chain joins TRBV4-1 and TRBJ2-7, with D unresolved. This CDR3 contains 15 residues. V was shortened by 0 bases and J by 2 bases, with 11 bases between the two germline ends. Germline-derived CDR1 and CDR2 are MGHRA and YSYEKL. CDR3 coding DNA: TGCGCCAGCAGCCAAGATAGCCAGGCCCCCTACGAGCAGTACTTC. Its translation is CASSQDSQAPYEQYF.

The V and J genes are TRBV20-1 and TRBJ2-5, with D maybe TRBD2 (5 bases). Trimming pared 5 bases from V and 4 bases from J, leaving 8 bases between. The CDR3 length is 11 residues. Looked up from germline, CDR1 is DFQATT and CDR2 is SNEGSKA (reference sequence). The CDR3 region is CSAPRAETQYF. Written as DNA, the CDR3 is TGCAGTGCTCCGAGGGCAGAGACCCAGTACTTC.

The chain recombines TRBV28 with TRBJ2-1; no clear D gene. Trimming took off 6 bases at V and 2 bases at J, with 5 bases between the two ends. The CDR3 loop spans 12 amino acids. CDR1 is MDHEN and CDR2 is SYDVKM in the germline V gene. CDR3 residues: CASSLPYNEQFF. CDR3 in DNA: TGTGCCAGCAGCCTACCCTACAATGAGCAGTTCTTC.

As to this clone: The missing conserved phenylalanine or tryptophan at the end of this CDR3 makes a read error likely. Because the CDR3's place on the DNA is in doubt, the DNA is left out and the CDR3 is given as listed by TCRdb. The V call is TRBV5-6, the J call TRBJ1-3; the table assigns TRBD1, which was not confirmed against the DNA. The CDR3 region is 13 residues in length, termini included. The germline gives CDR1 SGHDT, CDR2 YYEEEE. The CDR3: CASSLGHTGSISI.

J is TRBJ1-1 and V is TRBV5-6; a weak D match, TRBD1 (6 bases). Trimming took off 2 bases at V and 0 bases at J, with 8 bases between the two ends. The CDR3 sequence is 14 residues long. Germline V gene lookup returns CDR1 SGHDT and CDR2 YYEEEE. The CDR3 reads CASSFQGLNTEAFF. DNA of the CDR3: TGTGCCAGCAGCTTTCAGGGGCTGAACACTGAAGCTTTCTTT.